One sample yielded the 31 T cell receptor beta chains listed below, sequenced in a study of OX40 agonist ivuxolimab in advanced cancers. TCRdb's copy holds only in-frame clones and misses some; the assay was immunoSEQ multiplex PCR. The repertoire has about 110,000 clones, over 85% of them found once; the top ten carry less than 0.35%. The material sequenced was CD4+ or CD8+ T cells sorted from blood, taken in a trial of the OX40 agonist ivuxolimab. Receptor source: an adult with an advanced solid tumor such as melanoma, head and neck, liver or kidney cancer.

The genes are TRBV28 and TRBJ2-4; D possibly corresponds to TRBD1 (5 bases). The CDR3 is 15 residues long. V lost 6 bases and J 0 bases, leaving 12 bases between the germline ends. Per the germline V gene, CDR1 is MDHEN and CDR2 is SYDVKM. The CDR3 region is CASRDTGLAKNIQYF. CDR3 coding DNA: TGTGCCAGCAGGGACACCGGCCTAGCCAAAAACATTCAGTACTTC.

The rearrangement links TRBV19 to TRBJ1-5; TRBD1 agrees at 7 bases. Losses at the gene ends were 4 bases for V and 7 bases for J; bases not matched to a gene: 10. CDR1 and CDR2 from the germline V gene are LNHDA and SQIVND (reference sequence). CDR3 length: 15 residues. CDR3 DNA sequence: TGTGCCAGTAGTAGCAACAGGGGACGGGGACAGCCCCAGCATTTT. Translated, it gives CASSSNRGRGQPQHF.

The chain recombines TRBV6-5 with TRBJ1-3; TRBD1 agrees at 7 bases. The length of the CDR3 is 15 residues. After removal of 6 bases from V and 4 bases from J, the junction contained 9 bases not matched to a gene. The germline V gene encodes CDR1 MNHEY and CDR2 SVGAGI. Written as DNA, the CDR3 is TGTGCCAGCAGCCGAGGGGGCAATTTCGGAAACACCATATATTTT. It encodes CASSRGGNFGNTIYF.

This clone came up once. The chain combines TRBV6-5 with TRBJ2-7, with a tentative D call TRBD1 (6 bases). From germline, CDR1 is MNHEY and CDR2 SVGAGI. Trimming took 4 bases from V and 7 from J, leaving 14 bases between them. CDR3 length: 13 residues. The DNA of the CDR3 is TGTGCCAGCAGTTTCCAAGCAGGGGATGAGCAGTACTTC. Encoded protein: CASSFQAGDEQYF.

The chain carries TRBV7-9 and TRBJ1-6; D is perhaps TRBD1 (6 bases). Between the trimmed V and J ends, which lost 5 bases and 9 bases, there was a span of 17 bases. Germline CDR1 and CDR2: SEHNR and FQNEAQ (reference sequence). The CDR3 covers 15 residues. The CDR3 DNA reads TGTGCCAGCAGCCCCGGGGGGGACATGGGTTCACCCCTCCACTTT. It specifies CASSPGGDMGSPLHF. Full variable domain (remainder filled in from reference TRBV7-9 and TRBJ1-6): DTGVSQNPRHKITKRGQNVTFRCDPISEHNRLYWYRQTLGQGPEFLTYFQNEAQLEKSRLLSDRFSAERPKGSFSTLEIQRTEQGDSAMYLCASSPGGDMGSPLHFGNGTRLTVT.

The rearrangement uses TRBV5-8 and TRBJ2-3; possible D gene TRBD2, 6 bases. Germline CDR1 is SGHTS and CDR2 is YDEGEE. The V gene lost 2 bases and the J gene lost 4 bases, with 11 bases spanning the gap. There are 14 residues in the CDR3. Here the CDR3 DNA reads TGTGCCAGCAGCTTCCGACTAGGTGCAGATACGCAGTATTTT. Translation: CASSFRLGADTQYF. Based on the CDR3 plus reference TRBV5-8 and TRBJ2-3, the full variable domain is EAGVTQSPTHLIKTRGQQATLRCSPISGHTSVYWYQQALGLGLQFLLWYDEGEERNRGNFPPRFSGRQFPNYSSELNVNALELEDSALYLCASSFRLGADTQYFGPGTRLTVL.

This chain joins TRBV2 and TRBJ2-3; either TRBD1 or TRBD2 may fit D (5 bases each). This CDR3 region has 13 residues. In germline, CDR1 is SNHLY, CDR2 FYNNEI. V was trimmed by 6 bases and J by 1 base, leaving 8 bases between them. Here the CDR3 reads CASRQGGTDTQYF. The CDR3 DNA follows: TGTGCCAGCAGGCAGGGAGGCACAGATACGCAGTATTTT.

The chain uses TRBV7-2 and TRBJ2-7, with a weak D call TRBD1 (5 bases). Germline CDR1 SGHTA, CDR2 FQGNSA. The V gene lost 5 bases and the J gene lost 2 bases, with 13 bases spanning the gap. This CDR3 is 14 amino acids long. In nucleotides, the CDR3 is TGTGCCAGCAGCCCCCCGTCACAGGCCTACGAGCAGTACTTC. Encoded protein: CASSPPSQAYEQYF. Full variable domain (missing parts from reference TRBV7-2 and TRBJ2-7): GAGVSQSPSNKVTEKGKDVELRCDPISGHTALYWYRQSLGQGLEFLIYFQGNSAPDKSGLPSDRFSAERTGGSVSTLTIQRTQQEDSAVYLCASSPPSQAYEQYFGPGTRLTVT.

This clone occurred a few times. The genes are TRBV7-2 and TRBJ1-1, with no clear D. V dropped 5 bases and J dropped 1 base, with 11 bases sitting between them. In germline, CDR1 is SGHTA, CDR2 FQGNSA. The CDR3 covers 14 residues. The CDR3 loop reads CASSRGGTNTEAFF. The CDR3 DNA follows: TGTGCCAGCAGCCGAGGAGGAACGAACACTGAAGCTTTCTTT.

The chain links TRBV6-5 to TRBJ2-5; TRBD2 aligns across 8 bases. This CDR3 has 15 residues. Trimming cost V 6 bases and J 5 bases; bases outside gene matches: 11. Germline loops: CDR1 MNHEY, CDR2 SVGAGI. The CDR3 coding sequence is TGTGCCAGCAGGTCAGCGGGAGTTTCGGAGGAGACCCAGTACTTC. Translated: CASRSAGVSEETQYF.

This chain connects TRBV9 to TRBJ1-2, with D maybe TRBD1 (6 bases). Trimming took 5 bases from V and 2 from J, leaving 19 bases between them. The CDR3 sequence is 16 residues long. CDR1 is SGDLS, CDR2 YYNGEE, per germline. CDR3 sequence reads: CASRRTEGPYNYGYTF. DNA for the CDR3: TGTGCCAGCAGAAGGACAGAAGGTCCTTACAACTATGGCTACACCTTC.

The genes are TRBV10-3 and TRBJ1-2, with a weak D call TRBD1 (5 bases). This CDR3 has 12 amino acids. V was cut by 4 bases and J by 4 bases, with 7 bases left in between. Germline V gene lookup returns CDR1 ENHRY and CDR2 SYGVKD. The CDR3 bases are TGTGCCATCAGTGTCGGGACCTATGGCTACACCTTC. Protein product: CAISVGTYGYTF.

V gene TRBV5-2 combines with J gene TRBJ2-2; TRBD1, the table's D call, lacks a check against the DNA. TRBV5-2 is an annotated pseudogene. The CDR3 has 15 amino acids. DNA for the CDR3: TGTGCCAGCAGCCAACAGGACCGATACACCGGGGAGCTGTTTTTT. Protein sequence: CASSQQDRYTGELFF.

CDR3 residues: CASSVEWRGPQHF. The CDR3 nucleotides are TGTGCCAGCAGCGTAGAATGGAGAGGGCCCCAGCATTTT. The chain employs TRBV9 and TRBJ1-5; D not resolved. Trimming cost V 0 bases and J 9 bases, with 10 bases left between them. Germline V lookup: CDR1 SGDLS, CDR2 YYNGEE. CDR3 size: 13 residues.

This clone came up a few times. The CDR3 spells CASSYRGGEKLFF. CDR3 sequence (DNA): TGTGCCAGCAGTTACAGGGGAGGTGAAAAACTGTTTTTT. The gene calls are TRBV6-5 and TRBJ1-4, with D possibly matching TRBD1 (5 bases). The germline V gene encodes CDR1 MNHEY and CDR2 SVGAGI. The CDR3 spans 13 residues. Trimming took 2 bases from V and 7 from J, leaving 8 bases between them.

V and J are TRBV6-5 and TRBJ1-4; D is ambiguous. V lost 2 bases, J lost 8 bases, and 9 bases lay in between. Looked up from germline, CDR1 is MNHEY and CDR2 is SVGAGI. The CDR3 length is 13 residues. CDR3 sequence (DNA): TGTGCCAGCAGTTACGACGGGGTAGAAAAACTGTTTTTT. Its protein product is CASSYDGVEKLFF.

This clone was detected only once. In DNA form, the CDR3 reads TGTGCCAGCAGTGAAGGCGCGGGGAACACTGAAGCTTTCTTT. It specifies CASSEGAGNTEAFF. The rearrangement uses TRBV2 and TRBJ1-1; D is unclear. Per germline, CDR1 SNHLY and CDR2 FYNNEI. The CDR3 is made up of 14 amino acids. The V and J ends lost 1 base and 1 base respectively, with 7 bases between them.

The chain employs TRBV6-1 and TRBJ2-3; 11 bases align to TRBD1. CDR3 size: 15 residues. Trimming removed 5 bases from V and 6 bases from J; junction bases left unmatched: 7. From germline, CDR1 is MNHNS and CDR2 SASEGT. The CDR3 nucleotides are TGTGCCAGCAGTCCTGGGACAGGGGGTTCGGATACGCAGTATTTT. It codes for CASSPGTGGSDTQYF.

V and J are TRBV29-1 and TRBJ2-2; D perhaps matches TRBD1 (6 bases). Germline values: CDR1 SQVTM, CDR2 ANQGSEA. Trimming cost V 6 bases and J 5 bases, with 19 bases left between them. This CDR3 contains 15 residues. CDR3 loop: CSVQPGAQRTGELFF. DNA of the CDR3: TGCAGCGTGCAACCAGGGGCTCAGAGGACCGGGGAGCTGTTTTTT.

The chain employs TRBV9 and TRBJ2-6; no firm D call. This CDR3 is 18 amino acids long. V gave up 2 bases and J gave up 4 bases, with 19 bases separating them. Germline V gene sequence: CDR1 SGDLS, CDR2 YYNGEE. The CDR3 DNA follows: TGTGCCAGCAGCGTCGGGCACATGGCAGCTGGAGGGGCCAACGTCCTGACTTTC. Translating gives CASSVGHMAAGGANVLTF.

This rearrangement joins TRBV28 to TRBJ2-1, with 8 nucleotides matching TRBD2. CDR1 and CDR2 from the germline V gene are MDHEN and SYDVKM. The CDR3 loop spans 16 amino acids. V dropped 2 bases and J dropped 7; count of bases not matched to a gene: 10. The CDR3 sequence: CASSLESGGVFNEQFF. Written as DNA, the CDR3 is TGTGCCAGCAGTTTAGAGTCGGGAGGGGTTTTTAATGAGCAGTTCTTC.

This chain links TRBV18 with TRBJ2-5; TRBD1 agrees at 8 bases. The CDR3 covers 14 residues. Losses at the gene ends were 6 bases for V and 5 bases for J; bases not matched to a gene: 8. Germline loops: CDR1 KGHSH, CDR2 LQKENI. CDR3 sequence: CASSPRQGPETQYF. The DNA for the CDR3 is TGTGCCAGCTCCCCTAGACAGGGGCCGGAGACCCAGTACTTC.

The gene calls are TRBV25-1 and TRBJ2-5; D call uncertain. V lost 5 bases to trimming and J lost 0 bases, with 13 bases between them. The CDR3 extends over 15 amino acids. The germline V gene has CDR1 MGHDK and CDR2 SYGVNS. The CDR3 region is CASSLRLGNQETQYF. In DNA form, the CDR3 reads TGTGCCAGCAGTTTACGACTGGGAAACCAAGAGACCCAGTACTTC. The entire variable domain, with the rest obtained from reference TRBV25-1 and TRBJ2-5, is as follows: EADIYQTPRYLVIGTGKKITLECSQTMGHDKMYWYQQDPGMELHLIHYSYGVNSTEKGDLSSESTVSRIRTEHFPLTLESARPSHTSQYLCASSLRLGNQETQYFGPGTRLLVL.

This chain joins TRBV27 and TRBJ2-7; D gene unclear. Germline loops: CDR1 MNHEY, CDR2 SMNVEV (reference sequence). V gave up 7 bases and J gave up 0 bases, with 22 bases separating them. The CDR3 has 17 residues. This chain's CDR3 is CASNAPPGHPSSYEQYF. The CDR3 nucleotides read TGTGCCAGCAATGCCCCACCAGGTCACCCGAGCTCCTACGAGCAGTACTTC.

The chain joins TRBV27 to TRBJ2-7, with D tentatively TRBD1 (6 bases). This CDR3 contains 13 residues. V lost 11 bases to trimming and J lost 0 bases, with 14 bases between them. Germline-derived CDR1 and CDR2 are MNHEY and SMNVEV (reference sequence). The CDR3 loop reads CAVAYRDSYEQYF. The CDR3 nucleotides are TGTGCCGTGGCGTACAGGGACTCCTACGAGCAGTACTTC.

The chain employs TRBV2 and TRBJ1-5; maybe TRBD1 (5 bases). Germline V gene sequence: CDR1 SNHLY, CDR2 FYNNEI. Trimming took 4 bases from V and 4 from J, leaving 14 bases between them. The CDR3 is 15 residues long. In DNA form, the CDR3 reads TGTGCCAGCAGTGGACAACCCGAGGGGAATCAGCCCCAGCATTTT. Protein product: CASSGQPEGNQPQHF.

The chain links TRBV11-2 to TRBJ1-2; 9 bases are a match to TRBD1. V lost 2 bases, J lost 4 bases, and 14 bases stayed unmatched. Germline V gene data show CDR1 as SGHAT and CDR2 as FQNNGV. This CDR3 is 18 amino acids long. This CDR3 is CASSLFPGQGFDRYGYTF. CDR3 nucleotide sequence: TGTGCCAGCAGCTTATTCCCGGGACAGGGTTTCGACCGCTATGGCTACACCTTC.

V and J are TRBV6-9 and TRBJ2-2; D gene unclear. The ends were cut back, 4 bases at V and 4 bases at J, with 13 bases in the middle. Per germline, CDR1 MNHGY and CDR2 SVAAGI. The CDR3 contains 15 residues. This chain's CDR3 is CASSWKDWVTGELFF. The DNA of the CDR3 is TGTGCCAGCAGTTGGAAGGATTGGGTCACCGGGGAGCTGTTTTTT.

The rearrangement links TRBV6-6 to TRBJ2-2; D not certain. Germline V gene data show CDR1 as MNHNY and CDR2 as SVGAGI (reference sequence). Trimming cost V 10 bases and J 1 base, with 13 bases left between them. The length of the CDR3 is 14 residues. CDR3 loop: CATRGMMNTGELFF. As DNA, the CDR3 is TGTGCCACCCGAGGAATGATGAACACCGGGGAGCTGTTTTTT.

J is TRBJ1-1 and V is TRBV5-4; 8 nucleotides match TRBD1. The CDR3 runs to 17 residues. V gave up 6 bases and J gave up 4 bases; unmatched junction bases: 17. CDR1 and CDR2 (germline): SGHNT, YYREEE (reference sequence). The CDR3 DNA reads TGTGCCAGCAACCTAGACAGGGGACCTACTTTGAGCACTGAAGCTTTCTTT. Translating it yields CASNLDRGPTLSTEAFF.

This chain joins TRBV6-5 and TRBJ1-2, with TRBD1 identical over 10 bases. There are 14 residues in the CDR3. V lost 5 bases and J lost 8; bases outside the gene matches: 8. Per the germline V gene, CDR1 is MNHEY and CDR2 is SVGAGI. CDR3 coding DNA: TGTGCCAGCAGTCAATCCGGGACAGGGGAAGGCTACACCTTC. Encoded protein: CASSQSGTGEGYTF.